A selection of T cell receptor beta chains follows, all from one sample in a study of blood T cells in healthy people across ages. TCRdb called the 5' RACE reads again in MiXCR, with one record for every CDR3 protein. The sample includes 600,000 or so distinct CDR3 sequences, around half of them seen just once. The specimen sequenced was blood. These receptors were collected from a man older than 75 in good health. Each CDR3 is given with its conserved first and last residue. D genes are given only for firm matches. Size is stated for part of the rows, as once, few or many counts, or as a class when the clone is expanded.

clone size	V gene	D gene	J gene	CDR3 DNA	CDR3 protein
NA	TRBV29-1	NA	TRBJ1-2	TGCAGCGTACCCGACGGGGGGCGCGGCTATGGCTACACCTTC	CSVPDGGRGYGYTF
NA	TRBV29-1	NA	TRBJ2-2	TGCAGCGGATCTGGACCCTCGAACACCGGGGAGCTGTTTTTT	CSGSGPSNTGELFF
NA	TRBV7-2	TRBD1	TRBJ2-7	TGTGCCAGCAGCCTGAGGACAGGGGGCGGGTACGAGCAGTACTTC	CASSLRTGGGYEQYF
many	TRBV7-9	NA	TRBJ2-5	TGTGCCAGCAGCTTAGCCCGTAGTCCGGAGACCCAGTACTTC	CASSLARSPETQYF
few	TRBV6-2/TRBV6-3	TRBD1	TRBJ2-4	TGTGCCAGCAGTTCAGTTCTATCGCAGGGGGCTGACGTCAGGAACATTCAGTACTTC	CASSSVLSQGADVRNIQYF
NA	TRBV5-1	TRBD1	TRBJ2-7	TGCGCCAGCAGCCGACGGACAGGGGAGATGAGTGAGCGGTACTTC	CASSRRTGEMSERYF
NA	TRBV14	NA	TRBJ1-2	TGTGCCAGCACCTCTGACGACTTTAGTGGCTACACCTTC	CASTSDDFSGYTF
NA	TRBV27	NA	TRBJ1-6	TGTGCCAGCAGTTTAGTCTGGGAGTCACCCCTCCACTTT	CASSLVWESPLHF
NA	TRBV7-9	NA	TRBJ2-1	TGTGCCAGCAGCTTAATCCGAGGTATCCACAACGAGCAGTTCTTC	CASSLIRGIHNEQFF
NA	TRBV5-1	TRBD1	TRBJ2-1	TGCGCCAGCAGCTTGGATGGGACAGGGTACGACAATGAGCAGTTCTTC	CASSLDGTGYDNEQFF
NA	TRBV25-1	TRBD2	TRBJ2-1	TGTGCCAGCCTGACTAGCGGGAGTCGAGGTGAGCAGTTCTTC	CASLTSGSRGEQFF
few	TRBV7-2	TRBD2	TRBJ2-1	TGTGCCAGCACCCCCGGGACTAGCGGGATAAATGAGCAGTTCTTC	CASTPGTSGINEQFF
NA	TRBV5-1	TRBD1	TRBJ2-7	TGCGCCAGCACCAGGACAGGGGGCAGCGAGCAGTACTTC	CASTRTGGSEQYF
NA	TRBV18	TRBD2	TRBJ2-4	TGTGCCAGCTCACCACCCGGCGGGGGGATTGACATTCAGTACTTC	CASSPPGGGIDIQYF
NA	TRBV29-1	NA	TRBJ2-4	TGCAGCGTTGAATCGCTGCAGTCTGGAAACATTCAGTACTTC	CSVESLQSGNIQYF
once	TRBV7-9	NA	TRBJ2-3	TGTGCCAACAGCTTAAGGAACTCAGCCCATACGCAGTATTTT	CANSLRNSAHTQYF
NA	TRBV4-3	NA	TRBJ2-1	TGCGCCAGCAGCCAGGCGGCGGGGAGGATTAATGAGCAGTTCTTC	CASSQAAGRINEQFF
NA	TRBV2	NA	TRBJ2-1	TGTGCCAGCAGAAGTCTGGGACGGGGCTACAATGAGCAGTTCTTC	CASRSLGRGYNEQFF
NA	TRBV9	NA	TRBJ2-3	TGTGCCAGCAGCGTAGGGAACGCGGGCACAGATACGCAGTATTTT	CASSVGNAGTDTQYF
NA	TRBV5-5	NA	TRBJ1-1	TGTGCCAGCAGCTTGGCGGGGACCCGGGGGAACACTGAAGCTTTCTTT	CASSLAGTRGNTEAFF
NA	TRBV3-1	TRBD1	TRBJ1-5	TGTGCCAGCAGCTACAGGGGAAGTCAGCCCCAGCATTTT	CASSYRGSQPQHF
few	TRBV3-1	NA	TRBJ1-2	TGTGCCAGCACGGCAGAGGGTTATGGTTACACCTTC	CASTAEGYGYTF
NA	TRBV6-2/TRBV6-3	TRBD1	TRBJ1-2	TGTGCCAGCAGCGCAGGGGGCGGAAAAGGCTACACCTTC	CASSAGGGKGYTF
few	TRBV29-1	NA	TRBJ2-6	TGCAGCGTTGATAGGGACACTGACTCTGGGGCCAACGTCCTGACTTTC	CSVDRDTDSGANVLTF
NA	TRBV27	TRBD1	TRBJ1-5	TGTGCCAGCAGCCGCCAGCCCGGGACAGGGACTAGCAATCAGCCCCAGCATTTT	CASSRQPGTGTSNQPQHF
NA	TRBV7-2	TRBD2	TRBJ2-1	TGTGCCAGCAGCCCCCCTGGATTAGCGGGAGGGAATGAGCAGTTCTTC	CASSPPGLAGGNEQFF
NA	TRBV20-1	NA	TRBJ1-5	TGCAGTGCTCAACAGAGCAATCAGCCCCAGCATTTT	CSAQQSNQPQHF
NA	TRBV29-1	TRBD1	TRBJ2-1	TGCAGCGTTGAAGGAGGACAGGGGTTAGAGACCCAGTTCTTC	CSVEGGQGLETQFF
NA	TRBV4-3	NA	TRBJ2-7	TGCGCCAGCAGCCAAGACTTCGCCGCCCGGGAGCAGTACTTC	CASSQDFAAREQYF
NA	TRBV9	NA	TRBJ1-1	TGTGCCAGCAGCCCCCGCGTAAGTACGAACACTGAAGCTTTCTTT	CASSPRVSTNTEAFF
few	TRBV4-3	TRBD2	TRBJ2-5	TGCGCCAGCAGCCAAGAGGTATCCAGCGGGGGAACGACCCAGTACTTC	CASSQEVSSGGTTQYF
many	TRBV6-5	NA	TRBJ2-7	TGTGCCACCCGGGACGGAAGAGGGGAGCAGTACTTC	CATRDGRGEQYF
few	TRBV29-1	NA	TRBJ2-1	TGCAGCGTTTACGGGACATGGACGGGATCGGTGGGTGAGCAGTTCTTC	CSVYGTWTGSVGEQFF
few	TRBV15	TRBD2	TRBJ2-1	TGTGCCACCAGCATGGGCGGGAGTATGATAGATGAGCAGTTCTTC	CATSMGGSMIDEQFF
few	TRBV21-1	NA	TRBJ2-5	TGTGCCAGCAGCAAAGAGGCGTATCGGAACCCAGAGACCCAGTACTTC	CASSKEAYRNPETQYF
NA	TRBV12-3/TRBV12-4	NA	TRBJ2-7	TGTGCCAGCAGCCTTAGACAAGAAACTAACGAGCAGTACTTC	CASSLRQETNEQYF
many	TRBV6-6	TRBD1	TRBJ2-5	TGTGCCAGCAGTTACCAGGGACAGGGGGAAGAGACCCAGTACTTC	CASSYQGQGEETQYF
NA	TRBV20-1	NA	TRBJ1-2	TGCAGTACCGGGACTCAAGTTAACTATGGCTACACCTTC	CSTGTQVNYGYTF
NA	TRBV20-1	TRBD2	TRBJ2-1	TGCAGTGCTAGGAAGACTAGCGGGAGCTACAATGGGCAGTTCTTC	CSARKTSGSYNGQFF
NA	TRBV5-1	NA	TRBJ2-7	TGCGCCAGCAGCCTAATGACAGCCTCCTACGAGCAGTACTTC	CASSLMTASYEQYF
NA	TRBV6-6	NA	TRBJ2-5	TGTGCCAGCGAGGGGGCAAGGGGGGACAATGAGCAGTACTTC	CASEGARGDNEQYF
NA	TRBV11-2	NA	TRBJ2-5	TGTGCCAGCAGCCAGGGACATCAAGAGACCCAGTACTTC	CASSQGHQETQYF
NA	TRBV18	TRBD1	TRBJ1-1	TGTGCCAGCTCACCCGGGACAGGGGAGAACACTGAAGCTTTCTTT	CASSPGTGENTEAFF
few	TRBV6-5	NA	TRBJ1-1	TGTGCCAGCAGTTACTCGGTGAAGGGCGCTGAAGCTTTCTTT	CASSYSVKGAEAFF
NA	TRBV2	TRBD2	TRBJ2-5	TGTGCCAGCAGTGCAACAGCGGGGGGGCGAGAGACCCAGTACTTC	CASSATAGGRETQYF